The 6 T cell receptor beta chains in this list originate from one sample, sequenced in a study of cytomegalovirus exposure and HLA in healthy donors. PCR employed 60 Vbeta and 13 Jbeta primers. Libraries were prepared by immunoSEQ multiplex PCR; TCRdb keeps only in-frame clonotypes and omits some of them. The table includes approximately 160,000 clones, around 83% detected once. Sequenced: PBMCs. Receptors originate from a girl aged 2 to 9 in good health and CMV-seropositive.

The gene calls are TRBV7-8 and TRBJ2-1, with 13 bases that match TRBD2. Unmatched junction bases numbered 10, after V lost 5 bases and J lost 6 bases. CDR1 is SGHVS and CDR2 is FQNEAQ in the germline V gene. The CDR3 has 17 residues. The CDR3 nucleotides read TGTGCCAGCAGCCTCGGGACTAGCGGGGCCCCTCTCAATGAGCAGTTCTTC. Residues: CASSLGTSGAPLNEQFF.

This clone was seen just once. This sequence joins TRBV7-6 and TRBJ2-7, with D tentatively TRBD2 (6 bases). The CDR3 loop spans 18 amino acids. Germline V lookup: CDR1 SGHVS, CDR2 FNYEAQ. Deletions cut 0 bases from V and 3 bases from J, with 21 bases between. The CDR3 DNA reads as TGTGCCAGCAGCTTAGCCCTTAAGGGAGGAAAGAACTACTACGAGCAGTACTTC. This gives the protein CASSLALKGGKNYYEQYF.

This chain connects TRBV5-4 to TRBJ2-7, with D perhaps matching TRBD1 (6 bases). The germline CDR1 and CDR2 sequences are SGHNT and YYREEE (reference sequence). CDR3 length equals 15 residues. V lost 2 bases and J 3 bases, leaving 15 bases between the germline ends. The CDR3 protein is CASSFRGAHYYEQYF. The CDR3 region has the DNA TGTGCCAGCAGCTTCAGGGGCGCCCACTACTACGAGCAGTACTTC.

The DNA of the CDR3 is TGTGCCTGGAGTGAGGTAGCGGATTACAATGAGCAGTTCTTC. Its translation is CAWSEVADYNEQFF. The chain combines TRBV30 with TRBJ2-1; possible D gene TRBD2, 6 bases. Germline values: CDR1 GTSNPN, CDR2 SVGIG (reference sequence). The CDR3 extends over 14 amino acids. The V gene lost 1 base and the J gene lost 4 bases, with 11 bases spanning the gap.

In this sample, this clone turned up a few times. The CDR3 region is CASSRGRGGYTF. The CDR3 nucleotides read TGTGCCAGCAGTAGGGGGCGCGGTGGCTACACCTTC. The rearrangement uses TRBV27 and TRBJ1-2; 7 bases line up with TRBD1. After removal of 5 bases from V and 7 bases from J, the junction contained 4 bases not matched to a gene. Germline CDR1 MNHEY, CDR2 SMNVEV (reference sequence). The CDR3 totals 12 residues.

The CDR3 reads CAWSVHLNYEQYF. For the CDR3, the DNA is TGTGCCTGGAGTGTACACCTCAATTACGAGCAGTACTTC. The chain uses TRBV30 and TRBJ2-7; no clear D. The germline V gene encodes CDR1 GTSNPN and CDR2 SVGIG (reference sequence). V dropped 0 bases and J dropped 4 bases, with 10 bases sitting between them. The CDR3 is 13 residues long.